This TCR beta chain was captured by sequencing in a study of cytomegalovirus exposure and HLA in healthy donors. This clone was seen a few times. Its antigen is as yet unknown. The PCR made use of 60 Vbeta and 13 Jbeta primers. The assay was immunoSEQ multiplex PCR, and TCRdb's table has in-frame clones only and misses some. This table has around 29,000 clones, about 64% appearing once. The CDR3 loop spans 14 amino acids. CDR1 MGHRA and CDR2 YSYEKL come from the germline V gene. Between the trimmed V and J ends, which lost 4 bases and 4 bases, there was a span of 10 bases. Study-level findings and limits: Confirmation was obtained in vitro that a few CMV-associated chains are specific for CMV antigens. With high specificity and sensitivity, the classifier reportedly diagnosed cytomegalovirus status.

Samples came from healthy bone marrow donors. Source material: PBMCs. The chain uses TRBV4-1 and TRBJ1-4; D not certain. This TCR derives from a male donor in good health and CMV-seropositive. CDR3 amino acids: CASSPPGNNEKLFF. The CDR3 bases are TGCGCCAGCAGCCCCCCGGGGAATAATGAAAAACTGTTTTTT.